These 18 T cell receptor beta chains originate from one sample sequenced in a study of shared clonotypes between healthy human individuals. Some clones are missing from TCRdb's copy, which holds only in-frame ones; the method was immunoSEQ multiplex PCR. Of around 2.5 million clones detected, 90% to 95% appear once; the ten largest clones hold approximately 0.37%. The specimen sequenced was naive CD4+ T cells from PBMCs. Stated subset: CD45RA+ positively selected. The receptor source for this set is a young man in good health. Some clones in this sample may be carry-over from other donors' samples.

This clone has a single count. The chain couples TRBV28 to TRBJ2-1; 11 positions agree with TRBD2. The CDR3 has 16 residues. The J segment lost 6 bases and the V segment lost 6 bases, leaving 10 bases of the junction unmatched. Germline V gene sequence: CDR1 MDHEN, CDR2 SYDVKM. CDR3 loop: CASSFTRGTSGNEQFF. CDR3 bases: TGTGCCAGCAGCTTCACCCGGGGGACTAGCGGCAATGAGCAGTTCTTC.

V gene TRBV7-7 combines with J gene TRBJ2-5, with 12 bases matching TRBD2. The CDR3 is 16 residues long. J lost 3 bases, V lost 4 bases, and 6 bases had no gene match. CDR1 and CDR2 (germline): SSHAT, FNYEAQ (reference sequence). This CDR3 is CASSSRRTSGKETQYF. CDR3 coding DNA: TGTGCCAGCAGCTCAAGAAGGACTAGCGGGAAAGAGACCCAGTACTTC. Full variable domain (rest looked up from reference TRBV7-7 and TRBJ2-5): GAGVSQSPRYKVTKRGQDVTLRCDPISSHATLYWYQQALGQGPEFLTYFNYEAQPDKSGLPSDRFSAERPEGSISTLTIQRTEQRDSAMYRCASSSRRTSGKETQYFGPGTRLLVL.

V and J are TRBV27 and TRBJ2-1; D might be TRBD1 (6 bases). The V gene lost 3 bases and the J gene lost 3 bases, with 12 bases spanning the gap. The germline V gene encodes CDR1 MNHEY and CDR2 SMNVEV (reference sequence). The CDR3 spans 15 residues. CDR3 DNA sequence: TGTGCCAGCAGTTTGGACAGCGCCCGCTACAATGAGCAGTTCTTC. Its translation is CASSLDSARYNEQFF.

This clone was observed a single time. The chain joins TRBV19 to TRBJ1-5; 11 bases fit TRBD1. The CDR3 contains 17 residues. CDR1 and CDR2 from the germline V gene are LNHDA and SQIVND (reference sequence). The trim removed 1 base at V and 0 bases at J, leaving 2 bases unmatched. CDR3 coding DNA: TGTGCCAGTAGTATAGTAGGGACAGGGGGTAGCAATCAGCCCCAGCATTTT. Its protein is CASSIVGTGGSNQPQHF.

The chain recombines TRBV7-9 with TRBJ1-5, with D tentatively TRBD1 (6 bases). The CDR3 length is 14 residues. Germline CDR1 and CDR2: SEHNR and FQNEAQ (reference sequence). V was cut by 5 bases and J by 8 bases, with 16 bases left in between. This CDR3 is CASSVAGDSKPQHF. The DNA for the CDR3 is TGTGCCAGCAGCGTGGCAGGGGATAGTAAGCCCCAGCATTTT. Based on the CDR3 plus reference TRBV7-9 and TRBJ1-5, the full variable domain is DTGVSQNPRHKITKRGQNVTFRCDPISEHNRLYWYRQTLGQGPEFLTYFQNEAQLEKSRLLSDRFSAERPKGSFSTLEIQRTEQGDSAMYLCASSVAGDSKPQHFGDGTRLSIL.

The chain combines TRBV5-1 with TRBJ2-7; 8 bases map to TRBD1. CDR1 and CDR2 from the germline V gene are SGHRS and YFSETQ. CDR3 length: 14 amino acids. The ends lost 4 bases at V and 1 base at J; junction bases unmatched: 4. CDR3 nucleotides: TGCGCCAGCAGCCGACAGGGGAATTCCTACGAGCAGTACTTC. It translates to CASSRQGNSYEQYF.

The CDR3 loop is CASSWGPSYEQYF. In DNA form, the CDR3 reads TGTGCCAGCAGCTGGGGACCATCCTACGAGCAGTACTTC. The chain employs TRBV11-2 and TRBJ2-7, with D perhaps matching TRBD1 or TRBD2 (5 bases each). Germline loops: CDR1 SGHAT, CDR2 FQNNGV. Trimming left V 4 bases short and J 1 base short, with 8 bases between. The CDR3 sequence is 13 residues long.

The chain is built from TRBV5-1 and TRBJ1-2; 7 bases line up with TRBD1. V gave up 4 bases and J gave up 2 bases; unmatched junction bases: 5. Germline V gene lookup returns CDR1 SGHRS and CDR2 YFSETQ. The CDR3 is 14 amino acids. CDR3 in DNA: TGCGCCAGCAGCAAAAAGACAGGGAACTATGGCTACACCTTC. Translated, it gives CASSKKTGNYGYTF. Together with reference TRBV5-1 and TRBJ1-2, the CDR3 gives the full variable domain: KAGVTQTPRYLIKTRGQQVTLSCSPISGHRSVSWYQQTPGQGLQFLFEYFSETQRNKGNFPGRFSGRQFSNSRSEMNVSTLELGDSALYLCASSKKTGNYGYTFGSGTRLTVV.

The V gene is TRBV10-3, the J gene TRBJ1-2, with 7 bases that match TRBD1. Germline loops: CDR1 ENHRY, CDR2 SYGVKD. The CDR3 totals 14 residues. The V and J ends lost 6 bases and 4 bases, in that order; junction bases with no gene match: 8. The CDR3 spells CAIRSDRELYGYTF. The CDR3 DNA reads as TGTGCCATCAGATCCGACAGGGAGCTCTATGGCTACACCTTC.

CDR3 DNA sequence: TGTGCCAGCAGTTACGCCACTACCCAAGGGACCCGCGGCACCTTC. Protein: CASSYATTQGTRGTF. The chain uses TRBV6-6 and TRBJ1-2, with D perhaps matching TRBD1 (5 bases). The CDR3 length is 15 residues. V was clipped by 2 bases and J by 13 bases, with 23 bases between them. Germline V gene sequence: CDR1 MNHNY, CDR2 SVGAGI (reference sequence).

The rearrangement uses TRBV5-1 and TRBJ2-3; D not resolved. V lost 4 bases and J lost 0, with 12 bases in between. In germline, CDR1 is SGHRS, CDR2 YFSETQ. The CDR3 is made up of 15 amino acids. CDR3 loop: CASSGTTASTDTQYF. The CDR3 DNA is TGCGCCAGCAGCGGAACCACCGCTAGCACAGATACGCAGTATTTT. The full variable domain, rest sourced from reference TRBV5-1 and TRBJ2-3, is KAGVTQTPRYLIKTRGQQVTLSCSPISGHRSVSWYQQTPGQGLQFLFEYFSETQRNKGNFPGRFSGRQFSNSRSEMNVSTLELGDSALYLCASSGTTASTDTQYFGPGTRLTVL.

In this sample, this clone turned up a few times. The rearrangement links TRBV10-3 to TRBJ1-1; a weak D match, TRBD1 (6 bases). Trimming removed 7 bases at V and 0 bases at J, with 9 bases between. The CDR3 length is 13 residues. The germline V gene encodes CDR1 ENHRY and CDR2 SYGVKD. CDR3 region: CAIKDRMNTEAFF. The CDR3 region has the DNA TGTGCCATCAAAGACAGGATGAACACTGAAGCTTTCTTT.

The CDR3 bases are TGCGCCAGCAGCCTCTACCCTGGGTCCTACGAGCAGTACTTC. Translated: CASSLYPGSYEQYF. The chain combines TRBV5-1 with TRBJ2-7, with unresolved D. CDR3 size: 14 residues. The V gene lost 4 bases and the J gene lost 1 base, with 12 bases spanning the gap. The germline CDR1 and CDR2 sequences are SGHRS and YFSETQ.

This clone was detected a few times. In the same sample, other DNA sequences code for this CDR3. The chain combines TRBV28 with TRBJ1-3; D is ambiguous. Germline values: CDR1 MDHEN, CDR2 SYDVKM. The V gene lost 1 base and the J gene lost 4 bases, with 2 bases spanning the gap. The CDR3 has 12 amino acids. The CDR3 DNA is TGTGCCAGCAGTTTATCGGGAAACACCATATATTTT. Translation: CASSLSGNTIYF.

J is TRBJ1-2 and V is TRBV7-9; 10 nucleotides match TRBD1. Germline assignment: CDR1 SEHNR and CDR2 FQNEAQ (reference sequence). V shed 11 bases, J shed 14 bases, and the junction held 17 bases outside the gene matches. This CDR3 is built from 13 residues. In DNA form, the CDR3 reads TGTGCCCCCAGCTTGGCGGGACAGGGGTTTGAAACCTTC. Its protein is CAPSLAGQGFETF.

The chain uses TRBV5-1 and TRBJ2-7; D perhaps matches TRBD1 (5 bases). Germline V CDR1 and CDR2: SGHRS, YFSETQ. V was clipped by 1 base and J by 5 bases, with 13 bases between them. The CDR3 is 14 amino acids. This CDR3 is CASSLLGRFHEQYF. CDR3 nucleotide sequence: TGCGCCAGCAGCTTGTTGGGGCGCTTCCACGAGCAGTACTTC.

The V gene is TRBV6-5, the J gene TRBJ1-2; 8 bases are shared with TRBD1. This CDR3 has 14 amino acids. Germline lookup yields CDR1 MNHEY and CDR2 SVGAGI. The V gene end was trimmed by 5 bases and the J gene end by 2 bases; junction bases not matched to a gene: 4. The CDR3 DNA is TGTGCCAGCAGTGGTCGGACAGGGAACTATGGCTACACCTTC. Its translation: CASSGRTGNYGYTF.

This chain joins TRBV6-6 and TRBJ2-2; 9 nucleotides line up with TRBD2. The trim removed 3 bases at V and 5 bases at J, leaving 7 bases unmatched. The CDR3 loop spans 16 amino acids. Germline V lookup: CDR1 MNHNY, CDR2 SVGAGI (reference sequence). This CDR3 reads CASSYGGGRATGELFF. The CDR3 coding sequence is TGTGCCAGCAGTTATGGTGGCGGGAGGGCGACCGGGGAGCTGTTTTTT.